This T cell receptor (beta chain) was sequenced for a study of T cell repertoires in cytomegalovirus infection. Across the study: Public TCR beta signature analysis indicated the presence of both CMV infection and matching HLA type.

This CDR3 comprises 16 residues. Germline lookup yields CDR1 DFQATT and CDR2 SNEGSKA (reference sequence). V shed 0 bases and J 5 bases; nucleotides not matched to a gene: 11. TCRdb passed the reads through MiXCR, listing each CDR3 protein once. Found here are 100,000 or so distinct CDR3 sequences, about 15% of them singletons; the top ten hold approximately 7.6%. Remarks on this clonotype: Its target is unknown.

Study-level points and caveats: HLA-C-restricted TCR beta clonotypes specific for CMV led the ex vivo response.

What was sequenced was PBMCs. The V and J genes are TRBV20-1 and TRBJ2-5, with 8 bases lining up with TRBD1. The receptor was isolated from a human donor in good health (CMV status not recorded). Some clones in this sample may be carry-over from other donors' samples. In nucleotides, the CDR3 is TGCAGTGCTAGAGATCGCAGGGCAGGGGGCAAGGAGACCCAGTACTTC. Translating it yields CSARDRRAGGKETQYF.